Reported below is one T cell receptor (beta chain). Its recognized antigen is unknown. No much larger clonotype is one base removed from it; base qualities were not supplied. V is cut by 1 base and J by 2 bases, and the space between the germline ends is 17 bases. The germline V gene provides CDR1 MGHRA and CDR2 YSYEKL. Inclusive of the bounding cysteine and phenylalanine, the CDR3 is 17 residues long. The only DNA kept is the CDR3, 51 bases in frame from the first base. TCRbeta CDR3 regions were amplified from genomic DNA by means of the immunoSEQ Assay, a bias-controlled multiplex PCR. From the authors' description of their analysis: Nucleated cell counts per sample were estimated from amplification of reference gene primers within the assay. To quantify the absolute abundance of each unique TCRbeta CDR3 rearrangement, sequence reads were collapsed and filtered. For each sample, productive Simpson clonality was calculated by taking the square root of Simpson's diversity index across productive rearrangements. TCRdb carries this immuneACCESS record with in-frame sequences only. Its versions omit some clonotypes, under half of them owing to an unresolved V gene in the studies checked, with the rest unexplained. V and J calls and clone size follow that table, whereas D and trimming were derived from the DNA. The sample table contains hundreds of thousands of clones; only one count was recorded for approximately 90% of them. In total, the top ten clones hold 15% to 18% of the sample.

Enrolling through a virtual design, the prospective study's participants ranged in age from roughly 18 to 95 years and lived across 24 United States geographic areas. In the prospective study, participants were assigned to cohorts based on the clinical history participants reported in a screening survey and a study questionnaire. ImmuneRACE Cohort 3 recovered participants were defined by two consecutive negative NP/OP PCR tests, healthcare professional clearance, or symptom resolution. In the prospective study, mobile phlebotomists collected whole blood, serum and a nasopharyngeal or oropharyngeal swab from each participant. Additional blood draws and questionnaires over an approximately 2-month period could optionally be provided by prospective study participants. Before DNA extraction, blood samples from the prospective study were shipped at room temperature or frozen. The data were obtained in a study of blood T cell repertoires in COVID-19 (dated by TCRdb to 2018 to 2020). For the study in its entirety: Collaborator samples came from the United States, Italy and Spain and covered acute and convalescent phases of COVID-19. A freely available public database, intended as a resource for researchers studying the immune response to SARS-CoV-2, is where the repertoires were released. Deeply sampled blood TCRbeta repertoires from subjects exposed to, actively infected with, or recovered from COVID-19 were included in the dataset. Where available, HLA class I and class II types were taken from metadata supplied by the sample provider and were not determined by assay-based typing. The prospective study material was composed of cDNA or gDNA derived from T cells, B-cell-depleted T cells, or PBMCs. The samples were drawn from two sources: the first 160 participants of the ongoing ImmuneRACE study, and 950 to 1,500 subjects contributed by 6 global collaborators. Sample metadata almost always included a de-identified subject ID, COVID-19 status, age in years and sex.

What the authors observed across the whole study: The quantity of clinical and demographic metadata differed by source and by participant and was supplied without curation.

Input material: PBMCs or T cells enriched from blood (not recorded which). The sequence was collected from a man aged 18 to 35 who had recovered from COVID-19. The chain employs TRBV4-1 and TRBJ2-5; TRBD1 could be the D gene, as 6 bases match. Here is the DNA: TGCGCCAGCAGCCAAGCCCAAAGGACAGAACTACAAGAGACCCAGTACTTC. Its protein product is CASSQAQRTELQETQYF.